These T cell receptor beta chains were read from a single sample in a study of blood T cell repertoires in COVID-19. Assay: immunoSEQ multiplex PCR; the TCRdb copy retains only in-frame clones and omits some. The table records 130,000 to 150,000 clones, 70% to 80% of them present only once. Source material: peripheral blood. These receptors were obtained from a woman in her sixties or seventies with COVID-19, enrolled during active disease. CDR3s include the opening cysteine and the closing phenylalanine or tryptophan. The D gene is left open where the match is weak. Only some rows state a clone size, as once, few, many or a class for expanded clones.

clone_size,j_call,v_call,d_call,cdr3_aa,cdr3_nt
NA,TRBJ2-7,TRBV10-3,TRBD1,CAISERTQGLRLYEQYF,TGTGCCATCAGTGAGCGGACACAGGGGTTACGTCTCTACGAGCAGTACTTC
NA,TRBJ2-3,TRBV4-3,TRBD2,CASSQEGKLAGQYF,TGCGCCAGCAGCCAAGAGGGGAAACTAGCGGGGCAGTATTTT
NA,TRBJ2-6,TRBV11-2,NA,CASSYSAGANVLTF,TGTGCCAGCAGCTACTCCGCTGGGGCCAACGTCCTGACTTTC
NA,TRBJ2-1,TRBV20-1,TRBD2,CSAGGLAGGGSYNEQFF,TGCAGTGCTGGTGGACTAGCGGGGGGGGGCTCCTACAATGAGCAGTTCTTC
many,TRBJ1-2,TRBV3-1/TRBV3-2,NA,CASSPRMDSSYGYTF,TGTGCCAGCAGCCCCCGTATGGACAGCAGCTATGGCTACACCTTC
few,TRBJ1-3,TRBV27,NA,CASSLTGVGGNTIYF,TGTGCCAGCAGCCTAACAGGAGTAGGTGGAAACACCATATATTTT
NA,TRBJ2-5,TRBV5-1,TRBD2,CASSLGSSGTGETQYF,TGCGCCAGCAGCCTCGGGAGTAGCGGGACGGGAGAGACCCAGTACTTC
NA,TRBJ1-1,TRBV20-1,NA,CSARSRLGAFF,TGCAGTGCTAGGTCCCGACTTGGAGCTTTCTTT
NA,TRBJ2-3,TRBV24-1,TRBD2,CATSGSGGSTDTQYF,TGTGCCACCAGTGGGAGCGGGGGGAGCACAGATACGCAGTATTTT
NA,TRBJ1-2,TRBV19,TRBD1,CASARGQGNYGYTF,TGTGCCAGTGCCAGGGGACAGGGAAACTATGGCTACACCTTC
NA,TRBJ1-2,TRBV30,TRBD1,CACTGTVSGYTF,TGTGCCTGTACCGGGACAGTCAGTGGCTACACCTTC
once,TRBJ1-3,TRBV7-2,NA,CASSTNSGNTIYF,TGTGCCAGCAGCACCAACAGTGGAAACACCATATATTTT
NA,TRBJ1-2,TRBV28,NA,CASSSLGTPYGYTF,TGTGCCAGCAGTTCGCTTGGGACACCCTATGGCTACACCTTC
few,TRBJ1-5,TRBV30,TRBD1,CAWSTGVGNQPQHF,TGTGCCTGGAGTACAGGGGTGGGCAATCAGCCCCAGCATTTT
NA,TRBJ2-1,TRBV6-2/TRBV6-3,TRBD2,CASSIGTSSYNEQFF,TGTGCCAGCAGCATCGGGACTAGCTCCTACAATGAGCAGTTCTTC
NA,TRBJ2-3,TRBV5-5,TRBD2,CASSYGTSGPTDTQYF,TGTGCCAGCAGCTACGGGACTAGCGGCCCCACAGATACGCAGTATTTT
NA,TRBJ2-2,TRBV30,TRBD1,CAWSVPDRDTGELFF,TGTGCCTGGAGTGTACCCGACAGGGACACCGGGGAGCTGTTTTTT
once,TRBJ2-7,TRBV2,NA,CASRADRLSYEQYF,TGTGCCAGCAGAGCCGACAGGTTATCCTACGAGCAGTACTTC
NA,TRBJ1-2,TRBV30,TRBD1,CAWSAKGQYYGYTF,TGTGCCTGGAGTGCCAAGGGACAGTACTATGGCTACACCTTC
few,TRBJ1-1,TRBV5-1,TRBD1,CASSSGQPNTEAFF,TGCGCCAGCAGCTCGGGACAGCCGAACACTGAAGCTTTCTTT
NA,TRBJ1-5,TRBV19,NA,CASSIRTTDQPQHF,TGTGCCAGTAGTATTCGGACAACGGATCAGCCCCAGCATTTT
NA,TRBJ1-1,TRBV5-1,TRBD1,CASSLGQGSRAFF,TGCGCCAGCAGCTTGGGACAGGGGAGTCGGGCTTTCTTT
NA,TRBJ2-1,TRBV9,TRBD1,CASSVVGTGGYNEQFF,TGTGCCAGCAGCGTAGTAGGGACAGGGGGCTACAATGAGCAGTTCTTC
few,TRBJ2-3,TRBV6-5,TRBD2,CASSPLAGGEDTQYF,TGTGCCAGCAGTCCCCTAGCGGGGGGAGAAGATACGCAGTATTTT
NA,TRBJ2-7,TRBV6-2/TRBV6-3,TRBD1,CASSYDGTGPYEQYF,TGTGCCAGCAGTTACGACGGGACAGGCCCCTACGAGCAGTACTTC
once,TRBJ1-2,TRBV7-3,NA,CASSKSGGAGYGYTF,TGTGCCAGCAGCAAATCGGGGGGCGCGGGCTATGGCTACACCTTC
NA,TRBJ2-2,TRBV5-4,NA,CASSFDTYTGELFF,TGTGCCAGCAGCTTTGACACGTACACCGGGGAGCTGTTTTTT
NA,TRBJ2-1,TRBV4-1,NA,CASSQVAGQTEWGEQFF,TGCGCCAGCAGCCAAGTTGCGGGACAGACGGAGTGGGGTGAGCAGTTCTTC
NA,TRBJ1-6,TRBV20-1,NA,CSASGEGVDNSPLHF,TGCAGTGCGAGTGGGGAGGGAGTCGATAATTCACCCCTCCACTTT
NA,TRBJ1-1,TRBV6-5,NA,CASTKQAGQREAFF,TGTGCCAGCACCAAACAAGCGGGACAAAGGGAAGCTTTCTTT
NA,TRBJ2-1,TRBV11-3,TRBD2,CASSLGSGGAWEQFF,TGTGCCAGCAGCTTAGGTAGCGGGGGGGCCTGGGAGCAGTTCTTC
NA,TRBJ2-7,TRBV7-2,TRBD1,CASSLVPGQGYEQYF,TGTGCCAGCAGCTTGGTCCCGGGACAGGGCTACGAGCAGTACTTC
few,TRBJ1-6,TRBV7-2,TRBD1,CASSPTPRTGDSPLHF,TGTGCCAGCAGCCCAACCCCCCGGACAGGGGATTCACCCCTCCACTTT
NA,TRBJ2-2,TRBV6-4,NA,CASKLDSNTGELFF,TGTGCCAGCAAACTGGACAGCAACACCGGGGAGCTGTTTTTT
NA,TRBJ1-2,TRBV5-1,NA,CASSSGGTPYGYTF,TGCGCCAGCAGCTCGGGGGGGACCCCTTATGGCTACACCTTC
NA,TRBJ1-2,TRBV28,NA,CASSLPQGTIYGYTF,TGTGCCAGCAGTTTACCGCAAGGGACAATCTATGGCTACACCTTC
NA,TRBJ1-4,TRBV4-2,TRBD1,CASSQDTGTGGEKLFF,TGTGCCAGCAGCCAAGATACGGGGACAGGGGGGGAAAAACTGTTTTTT
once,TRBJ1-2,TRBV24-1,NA,CATSDLRDSYTF,TGTGCCACCAGTGATTTGAGAGACAGCTACACCTTC
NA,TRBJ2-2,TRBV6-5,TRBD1,CASSYRDRGTGELFF,TGTGCCAGCAGTTACCGGGACAGGGGCACCGGGGAGCTGTTTTTT
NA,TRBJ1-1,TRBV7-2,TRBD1,CASSPRRTGNTEAFF,TGTGCCAGCAGCCCACGTAGGACAGGGAACACTGAAGCTTTCTTT
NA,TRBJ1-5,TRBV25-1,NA,CASSDRRGDQPQHF,TGTGCCAGCAGTGATCGGCGGGGAGACCAGCCCCAGCATTTT
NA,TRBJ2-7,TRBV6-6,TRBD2,CASSRDYSYEQYF,TGTGCCAGCAGCCGGGACTACTCCTACGAGCAGTACTTC
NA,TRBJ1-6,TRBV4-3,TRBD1,CASSPRDRGFGSPLHF,TGCGCCAGCAGCCCGCGGGACAGGGGTTTCGGTTCACCCCTCCACTTT
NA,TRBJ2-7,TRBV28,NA,CASSLSGVPYEQYF,TGTGCCAGCAGTTTGTCGGGTGTCCCCTACGAGCAGTACTTC
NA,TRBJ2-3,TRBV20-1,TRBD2,CSASPQGLAGGNTDTQYF,TGCAGTGCTAGTCCTCAGGGACTAGCGGGGGGAAACACAGATACGCAGTATTTT
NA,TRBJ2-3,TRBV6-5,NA,CASSPRQSTDTQYF,TGTGCCAGCAGCCCCAGACAGAGCACAGATACGCAGTATTTT
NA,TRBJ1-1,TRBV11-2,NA,CASSSGRGSLSRTEAFF,TGTGCCAGCAGCTCGGGGAGGGGCAGTTTAAGTCGCACTGAAGCTTTCTTT
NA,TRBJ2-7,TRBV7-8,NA,CASSFGITGEQYF,TGTGCCAGCAGCTTCGGGATCACTGGCGAGCAGTACTTC
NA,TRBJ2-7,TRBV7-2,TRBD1,CASSLAHSTGNEQYF,TGTGCCAGCAGCTTAGCGCACTCGACAGGGAACGAGCAGTACTTC
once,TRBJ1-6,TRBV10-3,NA,CAISELRGIGGSGSPLHF,TGTGCCATCAGTGAGTTACGCGGAATCGGGGGTAGTGGTTCACCCCTCCACTTT
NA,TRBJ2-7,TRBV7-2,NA,CASSFTPSAAYEQYF,TGTGCCAGCAGCTTTACGCCTAGCGCCGCCTACGAGCAGTACTTC
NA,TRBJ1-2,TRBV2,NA,CASSDDYNYGYTF,TGTGCCAGCAGTGACGACTATAACTATGGCTACACCTTC
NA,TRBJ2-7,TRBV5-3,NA,CARSFSPRGAYEQYF,TGTGCCAGAAGCTTTTCGCCCAGGGGGGCCTACGAGCAGTACTTC
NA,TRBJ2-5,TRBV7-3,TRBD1,CASSRDRGETQYF,TGTGCCAGCAGCCGAGACAGGGGAGAGACCCAGTACTTC
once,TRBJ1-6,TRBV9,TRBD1,CASSLGTGGFNSPLHF,TGTGCCAGCAGCCTTGGGACAGGGGGTTTTAATTCACCCCTCCACTTT
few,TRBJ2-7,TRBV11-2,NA,CASSPAYEQYF,TGTGCCAGCAGCCCCGCCTACGAGCAGTACTTC
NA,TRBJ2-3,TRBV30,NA,CAWSVPQGFPTDTQYF,TGTGCCTGGAGTGTACCCCAGGGGTTCCCCACAGATACGCAGTATTTT
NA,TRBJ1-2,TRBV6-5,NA,CASSSSGGYTF,TGTGCCAGCAGTTCCTCGGGCGGCTACACCTTC
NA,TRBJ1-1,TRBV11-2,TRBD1,CASSYGQGAEAFF,TGTGCCAGCAGCTACGGACAGGGGGCTGAAGCTTTCTTT
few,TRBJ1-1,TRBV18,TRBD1,CASSPGDRDTEAFF,TGTGCCAGCTCACCAGGGGACAGGGACACTGAAGCTTTCTTT